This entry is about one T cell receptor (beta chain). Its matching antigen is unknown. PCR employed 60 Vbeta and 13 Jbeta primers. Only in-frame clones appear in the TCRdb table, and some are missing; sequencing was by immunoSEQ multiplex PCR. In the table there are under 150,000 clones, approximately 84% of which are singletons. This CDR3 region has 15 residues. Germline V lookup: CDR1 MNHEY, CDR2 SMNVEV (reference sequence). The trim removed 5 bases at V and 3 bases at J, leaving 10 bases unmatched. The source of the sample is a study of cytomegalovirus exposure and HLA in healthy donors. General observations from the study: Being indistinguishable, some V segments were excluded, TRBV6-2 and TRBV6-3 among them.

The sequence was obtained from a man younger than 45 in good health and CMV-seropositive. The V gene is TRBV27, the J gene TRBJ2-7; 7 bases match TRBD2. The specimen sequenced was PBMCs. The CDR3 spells CASSPTSAGLYEQYF. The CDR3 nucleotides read TGTGCCAGCAGTCCAACTAGCGCGGGACTCTACGAGCAGTACTTC.